The 32 T cell receptor beta chains below all came from one sample that was sequenced in a study of shared clonotypes between healthy human individuals. Assay: immunoSEQ multiplex PCR; the TCRdb copy retains only in-frame clones and omits some. The sample has fewer than 1.6 million clones, 98% seen once. Sequenced sample: naive CD4+ T cells sorted from blood. Subset noted: CD45RA+ positively selected. Receptor source: a man aged 30 to 45 in good health.

This rearrangement joins TRBV5-1 to TRBJ2-7; D is perhaps TRBD2 (6 bases). Germline CDR1 SGHRS, CDR2 YFSETQ. V lost 6 bases and J lost 0, with 10 bases in between. The CDR3 length is 13 residues. The CDR3 DNA sequence: TGCGCCAGCATGGAGGGGACCTCCTACGAGCAGTACTTC. Translation gives CASMEGTSYEQYF.

About this clone: At the DNA level, this CDR3 is encoded by other sequences in the same sample as well. The chain links TRBV10-2 to TRBJ2-7; no definite D call. The CDR3 consists of 11 residues. Germline loops: CDR1 WSHSY, CDR2 SAAADI. Trimming took off 5 bases at V and 4 bases at J, with 6 bases between the two ends. CDR3 coding DNA: TGCGCCAGCAGTCCCCTATACGAGCAGTACTTC. Its translation is CASSPLYEQYF.

This clone was observed a single time. Written as DNA, the CDR3 is TGTGCCAGTAGTATGCGAATCGGACAGGGACGGACTGAAGCTTTCTTT. It yields the protein CASSMRIGQGRTEAFF. This rearrangement joins TRBV19 to TRBJ1-1; the match to TRBD1 covers 8 bases. Germline values: CDR1 LNHDA, CDR2 SQIVND (reference sequence). This CDR3 contains 16 residues. The junction had 11 bases not matched to a gene; V was cut back by 3 bases and J by 5 bases.

This chain's CDR3 is CASSLVAGFMNTGELFF. The CDR3 coding sequence is TGTGCCAGCAGCTTGGTGGCAGGGTTCATGAACACCGGGGAGCTGTTTTTT. This chain links TRBV5-6 with TRBJ2-2; a weak D match, TRBD1 (5 bases). Germline V gives CDR1 SGHDT, CDR2 YYEEEE. Trimming pared 0 bases from V and 1 base from J, leaving 13 bases between. The CDR3 extends over 17 amino acids.

J is TRBJ1-2 and V is TRBV5-1; D is possibly TRBD1 (5 bases). This CDR3 has 14 amino acids. Germline CDR1 and CDR2: SGHRS and YFSETQ. Trimming removed 1 base at V and 7 bases at J, with 14 bases between. CDR3 sequence: CASSLRRGERGYTF. In DNA, the CDR3 is TGCGCCAGCAGCTTGAGGCGGGGCGAGCGTGGCTACACCTTC.

This chain connects TRBV7-9 to TRBJ2-7; D remains unclear. Germline CDR1 SEHNR, CDR2 FQNEAQ (reference sequence). This CDR3 is built from 15 residues. V gave up 2 bases and J gave up 6 bases, with 17 bases separating them. The CDR3 DNA sequence: TGTGCCAGCAGCTTAAATCAAGGACCGGCTGGCGAGCAGTACTTC. Translating it yields CASSLNQGPAGEQYF.

This clone has just one count. The rearrangement links TRBV9 to TRBJ2-7; D is ambiguous. There are 14 residues in the CDR3. Between the trimmed V and J ends, which lost 0 bases and 3 bases, there was a span of 10 bases. Germline-derived CDR1 and CDR2 are SGDLS and YYNGEE. The CDR3 DNA follows: TGTGCCAGCAGCGTAGTAGAATACGGCTACGAGCAGTACTTC. Translated: CASSVVEYGYEQYF.

The chain employs TRBV5-4 and TRBJ2-7; weak D call: TRBD2 (6 bases). Between the trimmed V and J ends, which lost 3 bases and 4 bases, there was a span of 17 bases. The CDR3 sequence is 15 residues long. Germline V CDR1 and CDR2: SGHNT, YYREEE (reference sequence). The CDR3 DNA follows: TGTGCCAGCAGCTCCCGCGGAGGCGGGAAATACGAGCAGTACTTC. Amino acids: CASSSRGGGKYEQYF.

This chain uses TRBV4-1 with TRBJ2-2; no clear D gene. CDR3 size: 14 residues. Germline values: CDR1 MGHRA, CDR2 YSYEKL. Between the trimmed V and J ends, which lost 1 base and 7 bases, there was a span of 10 bases. The CDR3 DNA sequence: TGCGCCAGCAGCCAAGTTATAGCTTTCGGGGAGCTGTTTTTT. Its translation is CASSQVIAFGELFF.

The sample holds one count of this clone. Other DNA sequences in this specimen translate into the identical CDR3. The rearrangement uses TRBV29-1 and TRBJ2-7; possible D gene TRBD1, 6 bases. Trimming took off 6 bases at V and 2 bases at J, with 8 bases between the two ends. The V gene's germline CDR1 is SQVTM and CDR2 ANQGSEA. The CDR3 sequence is 11 residues long. This CDR3 reads CSVQGTYEQYF. DNA of the CDR3: TGCAGCGTACAGGGCACCTACGAGCAGTACTTC.

The chain is built from TRBV10-1 and TRBJ2-2; D is uncertain. Germline V gene sequence: CDR1 WNHNN, CDR2 SYGVQD (reference sequence). The CDR3 sequence is 14 residues long. The V gene lost 3 bases and the J gene lost 5 bases, with 10 bases spanning the gap. CDR3 sequence (DNA): TGCGCCAGCAGTGATAGGTGGGCAACCGGGGAGCTGTTTTTT. Translating gives CASSDRWATGELFF.

The rearrangement links TRBV29-1 to TRBJ2-7; D gene uncertain. Looked up from germline, CDR1 is SQVTM and CDR2 is ANQGSEA. Trimming removed 1 base at V and 1 base at J, with 8 bases between. The CDR3 spans 13 residues. The CDR3 DNA sequence: TGCAGCGTTGAAGTCCCAGCTTCCTACGAGCAGTACTTC. Translated: CSVEVPASYEQYF.

With respect to this clone: Other DNA sequences in this specimen translate into the identical CDR3. The V call is TRBV9, the J call TRBJ2-1; the match to TRBD2 covers 7 bases. Trimming cost V 3 bases and J 4 bases; bases outside gene matches: 4. Germline V gene sequence: CDR1 SGDLS, CDR2 YYNGEE. The CDR3 is made up of 14 amino acids. The CDR3 reads CASSASGGYNEQFF. The CDR3 nucleotides read TGTGCCAGCAGCGCTAGCGGTGGATACAATGAGCAGTTCTTC. Filled out from reference TRBV9 and TRBJ2-1, the complete variable domain reads DSGVTQTPKHLITATGQRVTLRCSPRSGDLSVYWYQQSLDQGLQFLIQYYNGEERAKGNILERFSAQQFPDLHSELNLSSLELGDSALYFCASSASGGYNEQFFGPGTRLTVL.

The rearrangement joins TRBV28 to TRBJ1-2; D is ambiguous. Trimming took off 4 bases at V and 3 bases at J, with 6 bases between the two ends. Germline assignment: CDR1 MDHEN and CDR2 SYDVKM. This CDR3 is 12 amino acids long. The CDR3 sequence is CASSSGHYGYTF. As DNA, the CDR3 is TGTGCCAGCAGTTCTGGACACTATGGCTACACCTTC.

This clone appeared a single time. This chain links TRBV4-2 with TRBJ1-2; no clear D. The germline gives CDR1 LGHNA, CDR2 YNFKEQ. Trimming left V 0 bases short and J 6 bases short, with 20 bases between. This CDR3 is built from 17 residues. CDR3 DNA: TGTGCCAGCAGCCAAGATGGTACTTCCCGGGGAGGTCATGGCTACACCTTC. It codes for CASSQDGTSRGGHGYTF.

This chain links TRBV29-1 with TRBJ2-7, with 8 bases aligning to TRBD2. V was pared by 6 bases and J by 3 bases, with 13 bases of the junction left unmatched. This CDR3 spans 15 amino acids. Germline V gene lookup returns CDR1 SQVTM and CDR2 ANQGSEA. CDR3 amino acids: CSVRAYREGRYEQYF. The CDR3 region has the DNA TGCAGCGTCAGAGCCTATCGGGAGGGCCGCTACGAGCAGTACTTC.

The chain couples TRBV19 to TRBJ1-4; possibly TRBD1 for D (6 bases). V lost 7 bases and J 2 bases, leaving 11 bases between the germline ends. Germline values: CDR1 LNHDA, CDR2 SQIVND (reference sequence). The CDR3 runs to 14 residues. The CDR3 sequence is CASNGGQTNEKLFF. The CDR3 coding sequence is TGTGCCAGTAATGGGGGGCAGACTAATGAAAAACTGTTTTTT.

The rearrangement uses TRBV15 and TRBJ1-5; 7 nucleotides line up with TRBD1. Germline V CDR1 and CDR2: LNHNV, YYDKDF (reference sequence). The CDR3 has 13 residues. With 3 bases clipped from V and 7 bases from J, the junction kept 3 bases outside the gene matches. CDR3 DNA sequence: TGTGCCACCAGCAGTTCAGGGGGGCAGCCCCAGCATTTT. It specifies CATSSSGGQPQHF.

This chain joins TRBV4-1 and TRBJ1-1; TRBD1 might be the D (6 bases). This CDR3 is 15 amino acids long. CDR1 and CDR2 (germline): MGHRA, YSYEKL. Trimming pared 1 base from V and 10 bases from J, leaving 19 bases between. DNA of the CDR3: TGCGCCAGCAGCCAAGTTGCCCAGGGGATAATAGGAGCTTTCTTT. Residues: CASSQVAQGIIGAFF.

The V and J genes are TRBV7-2 and TRBJ2-3, with D perhaps matching TRBD2 (6 bases). Between the trimmed V and J ends, which lost 5 bases and 2 bases, there was a span of 11 bases. Germline CDR1 and CDR2: SGHTA and FQGNSA. CDR3 length: 14 residues. The CDR3 sequence is CASSRRVNTDTQYF. The CDR3 DNA is TGTGCCAGCAGCCGGAGGGTGAACACAGATACGCAGTATTTT.

CDR3 residues: CASSLTGEGYEQYF. The CDR3 DNA is TGTGCCAGCTCACTAACGGGGGAGGGCTACGAGCAGTACTTC. The chain carries TRBV18 and TRBJ2-7; 7 nucleotides match TRBD2. Germline values: CDR1 KGHSH, CDR2 LQKENI. The trim removed 4 bases at V and 3 bases at J, leaving 6 bases unmatched. This CDR3 contains 14 residues.

The chain is built from TRBV5-6 and TRBJ2-3, with D perhaps matching TRBD1 or TRBD2 (5 bases each). Germline-derived CDR1 and CDR2 are SGHDT and YYEEEE. The CDR3 runs 14 residues. Trimming left V 2 bases short and J 2 bases short, with 9 bases between. The CDR3 region has the DNA TGTGCCAGCAGCTTAACCGGGGCCACAGATACGCAGTATTTT. Protein: CASSLTGATDTQYF.

The genes are TRBV6-4 and TRBJ1-1; the match to TRBD1 covers 9 bases. The CDR3 has 14 amino acids. Germline values: CDR1 MRHNA, CDR2 SNTAGT. V shed 4 bases, J shed 8 bases, and the junction held 8 bases outside the gene matches. The CDR3 DNA reads TGTGCCAGCAGTGCAACAGGGGGCATAGGGGAAGCTTTCTTT. Translation gives CASSATGGIGEAFF.

A single count supports this clone. Other DNA sequences from this sample encode an identical CDR3 as well. The chain is built from TRBV18 and TRBJ2-1; D is ambiguous. Per the germline V gene, CDR1 is KGHSH and CDR2 is LQKENI. V was trimmed by 3 bases and J by 7 bases, leaving 7 bases between them. This CDR3 is built from 12 residues. The CDR3: CASSPATNEQFF. The CDR3 coding sequence is TGTGCCAGCTCACCGGCGACAAATGAGCAGTTCTTC.

This clone was detected only once. The chain recombines TRBV5-4 with TRBJ2-1; 7 bases match TRBD2. The J segment lost 8 bases and the V segment lost 2 bases, leaving 10 bases of the junction unmatched. Germline CDR1 is SGHNT and CDR2 is YYREEE (reference sequence). CDR3 length: 15 amino acids. CDR3 in amino acids: CASSLEAGNLDEQFF. CDR3 in DNA: TGTGCCAGCAGCTTAGAAGCGGGAAATTTGGATGAGCAGTTCTTC. Full variable domain (outside the CDR3, taken from reference TRBV5-4 and TRBJ2-1): ETGVTQSPTHLIKTRGQQVTLRCSSQSGHNTVSWYQQALGQGPQFIFQYYREEENGRGNFPPRFSGLQFPNYSSELNVNALELDDSALYLCASSLEAGNLDEQFFGPGTRLTVL.

V and J are TRBV19 and TRBJ2-2; 7 nucleotides agree with TRBD2. Germline loops: CDR1 LNHDA, CDR2 SQIVND (reference sequence). The CDR3 consists of 17 residues. Trimming cost V 2 bases and J 2 bases; bases outside gene matches: 8. CDR3 DNA: TGTGCCAGTAGTATACAAGCTAGCGGAGCCAACACCGGGGAGCTGTTTTTT. Translation gives CASSIQASGANTGELFF.

The genes are TRBV12-1 and TRBJ2-7; the table's D call TRBD2 went unverified against the DNA. TRBV12-1 is a pseudogene. CDR3 length: 20 amino acids. Here the CDR3 DNA reads TGTGCCAGCAGCTCTACCCCGGGACTAGCGGGAGGTCGCGGAGCCTACGAGCAGTACTTC. Translation gives CASSSTPGLAGGRGAYEQYF.

The rearrangement links TRBV30 to TRBJ2-2; 13 nucleotides match TRBD2. V lost 3 bases to trimming and J lost 0 bases; unmatched junction nucleotides: 4. The V gene's germline CDR1 is GTSNPN and CDR2 SVGIG (reference sequence). This CDR3 spans 17 amino acids. As DNA, the CDR3 is TGTGCCTGGAGCGGGGGACTAGCGGGGACGAACACCGGGGAGCTGTTTTTT. It translates to CAWSGGLAGTNTGELFF. The full variable domain, in which reference TRBV30 and TRBJ2-2 provide the parts outside the CDR3, is SQTIHQWPATLVQPVGSPLSLECTVEGTSNPNLYWYRQAAGRGLQLLFYSVGIGQISSEVPQNLSASRPQDRQFILSSKKLLLSDSGFYLCAWSGGLAGTNTGELFFGEGSRLTVL.

The V gene is TRBV29-1, the J gene TRBJ1-1, with 8 bases identical to TRBD1. CDR1 and CDR2 (germline): SQVTM, ANQGSEA. The CDR3 has 14 residues. V gave up 6 bases and J gave up 4 bases; unmatched junction bases: 10. The CDR3 loop reads CSVDKDRGFTEAFF. The CDR3 region has the DNA TGCAGCGTAGATAAAGACAGGGGTTTCACTGAAGCTTTCTTT.

The rearrangement uses TRBV5-1 and TRBJ2-1, with 9 bases fitting TRBD2. This CDR3 contains 16 residues. V shed 0 bases, J shed 4 bases, and the junction held 5 bases outside the gene matches. CDR1 and CDR2 (germline): SGHRS, YFSETQ. Written as DNA, the CDR3 is TGCGCCAGCAGCTTGGAAGGAGCGGGAGGTTACAATGAGCAGTTCTTC. Encoded protein: CASSLEGAGGYNEQFF.

The chain links TRBV5-8 to TRBJ2-1; D could derive from TRBD1 or TRBD2 (5 bases each). Trimming took off 2 bases at V and 5 bases at J, with 14 bases between the two ends. Looked up from germline, CDR1 is SGHTS and CDR2 is YDEGEE. The CDR3 length is 15 residues. Here the CDR3 DNA reads TGTGCCAGCAGCTTAGGGGTAGCGTCTGACAATGAGCAGTTCTTC. This encodes CASSLGVASDNEQFF.

On this clone: One junction end does not reproduce the germline sequence, and a read error may be involved. The V call is TRBV7-7, the J call TRBJ2-2, with 8 positions matching TRBD2. The CDR3 totals 15 residues. Germline CDR1 and CDR2: SSHAT and FNYEAQ (reference sequence). CDR3 sequence (DNA): TGTGCTAGCAGCCCTATAGCGGGGAGTACCGGGGAGCTGTTTTTT. It encodes CASSPIAGSTGELFF.